The next 10 T cell receptor beta chains were all read from a single sample in a study of cytomegalovirus exposure and HLA in healthy donors. Sequencing was performed with immunoSEQ multiplex PCR; in TCRdb, only in-frame clones are kept and a portion is missing. The sample consists of around 62,000 clones, around 88% of them appearing once. Sequenced: PBMCs. These receptors were collected from a woman aged 18-29 years in good health and CMV-seronegative.

The chain links TRBV7-2 to TRBJ2-2; maybe TRBD2 (5 bases). Germline loops: CDR1 SGHTA, CDR2 FQGNSA. The CDR3 is 19 residues long. V lost 8 bases and J 7 bases, leaving 32 bases between the germline ends. For the CDR3, the DNA is TGTGCCAGCCCCAAACGACCAGCCGTCGGGGTAACTAACGGCGGGGAGCTGTTTTTT. Its protein is CASPKRPAVGVTNGGELFF.

V and J are TRBV27 and TRBJ1-5; D unclear. This CDR3 is built from 12 residues. CDR1 MNHEY and CDR2 SMNVEV come from the germline V gene (reference sequence). With 10 bases removed from V and 7 bases from J, the gap between germline ends came to 14 bases. This CDR3 is CATSSNGQPQHF. CDR3 coding DNA: TGTGCCACCTCCAGTAACGGGCAGCCCCAGCATTTT.

The chain couples TRBV5-6 to TRBJ2-5; 7 bases match TRBD2. The CDR3 has 15 amino acids. V lost 4 bases, J lost 0 bases, and 6 bases stayed unmatched. Germline V gene lookup returns CDR1 SGHDT and CDR2 YYEEEE. For the CDR3, the DNA is TGTGCCAGCAGCCGGCCCGGGACTAACCAAGAGACCCAGTACTTC. Encoded protein: CASSRPGTNQETQYF.

This clone showed up just once. The rearrangement uses TRBV13 and TRBJ2-7; 10 bases are a match to TRBD1. From germline, CDR1 is PRHDT and CDR2 FYEKMQ (reference sequence). V lost 2 bases and J lost 5; bases outside the gene matches: 9. The CDR3 covers 16 residues. This chain's CDR3 is CASSLPPGTGVHEQYF. DNA of the CDR3: TGTGCCAGCAGCTTACCCCCCGGGACAGGGGTCCACGAGCAGTACTTC.

The V and J genes are TRBV2 and TRBJ2-1, with TRBD2 matching over 12 bases. Trimming removed 6 bases from V and 7 bases from J; junction bases left unmatched: 7. CDR3 length: 15 residues. From germline, CDR1 is SNHLY and CDR2 FYNNEI. The CDR3 DNA follows: TGTGCCAGCAGCCTGAAGACTAGCGGGAGAAATGAGCAGTTCTTC. The encoded protein is CASSLKTSGRNEQFF.

The chain recombines TRBV18 with TRBJ2-7; D is unclear. CDR1 is KGHSH and CDR2 is LQKENI in the germline V gene. This CDR3 contains 14 residues. V lost 6 bases to trimming and J lost 1 base, with 13 bases between them. For the CDR3, the DNA is TGTGCCAGCTCGTCCCCATTCGGGTCCTACGAGCAGTACTTC. Protein sequence: CASSSPFGSYEQYF. The complete variable domain, with remaining parts taken from reference TRBV18 and TRBJ2-7, reads NAGVMQNPRHLVRRRGQEARLRCSPMKGHSHVYWYRQLPEEGLKFMVYLQKENIIDESGMPKERFSAEFPKEGPSILRIQQVVRGDSAAYFCASSSPFGSYEQYFGPGTRLTVT.

V usage is TRBV7-9 and J usage is TRBJ2-1; the match to TRBD2 covers 10 bases. CDR1 and CDR2 (germline): SEHNR, FQNEAQ (reference sequence). V trimming: 5 bases; J trimming: 2 bases; junction bases outside the gene matches: 6. The CDR3 sequence is 16 residues long. This CDR3 reads CASSTSSGGPYNEQFF. The CDR3 nucleotides are TGTGCCAGCAGCACGTCTAGCGGGGGACCCTACAATGAGCAGTTCTTC.

The rearrangement links TRBV28 to TRBJ2-7; the D gene is possibly TRBD2 (5 bases). Per the germline V gene, CDR1 is MDHEN and CDR2 is SYDVKM. Trimming removed 3 bases at V and 2 bases at J, with 14 bases between. CDR3 length: 15 residues. CDR3 nucleotides: TGTGCCAGCAGTTTCGAGGGTAGACTCGCCTACGAGCAGTACTTC. Its protein product is CASSFEGRLAYEQYF. The full variable domain, with the rest looked up from reference TRBV28 and TRBJ2-7, is DVKVTQSSRYLVKRTGEKVFLECVQDMDHENMFWYRQDPGLGLRLIYFSYDVKMKEKGDIPEGYSVSREKKERFSLILESASTNQTSMYLCASSFEGRLAYEQYFGPGTRLTVT.

This chain uses TRBV7-6 with TRBJ1-3, with D perhaps matching TRBD1 (6 bases). The V end lost 1 base, the J end lost 2 bases, and 9 bases lay between the germline ends. The CDR3 has 15 amino acids. Per the germline V gene, CDR1 is SGHVS and CDR2 is FNYEAQ. The CDR3 bases are TGTGCCAGCAGCTTAGTCGCAGGGGCTGGAAACACCATATATTTT. Translated: CASSLVAGAGNTIYF.

V usage is TRBV19 and J usage is TRBJ1-2, with 8 bases lining up with TRBD1. CDR1 is LNHDA, CDR2 SQIVND, per germline (reference sequence). V was clipped by 6 bases and J by 2 bases; unmatched bases: 5. The CDR3 contains 14 residues. DNA of the CDR3: TGTGCCAGTAGGACACGACAGGGGAACTATGGCTACACCTTC. Protein sequence: CASRTRQGNYGYTF.